These 2 T cell receptor beta chains came from one sample sequenced in a study of identical twins. TCRdb re-called the 5' RACE reads through MiXCR, storing one row per CDR3 protein. Of approximately 190,000 distinct CDR3 sequences listed, about a sixth were seen once; the top ten hold around two fifths. These same data were also listed under a study on T cells expressing NK-cell markers.

Sample: CD8+ T cells sorted from blood. These receptors came from a woman aged 18-30 years in good health.

This clonotype was detected only once. V usage is TRBV5-6 and J usage is TRBJ1-1; maybe TRBD1 (5 bases). V lost 0 bases to trimming and J lost 3 bases, with 9 bases between them. Germline loops: CDR1 SGHDT, CDR2 YYEEEE. CDR3 length: 14 residues. CDR3: CASSLGGRHTEAFF. The CDR3 nucleotides read TGTGCCAGCAGCTTGGGGGGCCGGCACACTGAAGCTTTCTTT.

The J gene is TRBJ2-2, the V gene TRBV7-6, with 9 nucleotides matching TRBD2. CDR3 length: 15 amino acids. Per the germline V gene, CDR1 is SGHVS and CDR2 is FNYEAQ. V dropped 8 bases and J dropped 7; count of bases not matched to a gene: 11. CDR3 nucleotide sequence: TGTGCCAGCGGTGAGGCTAGCGGGAAGGTCGGGGAGCTGTTTTTT. Amino acid sequence: CASGEASGKVGELFF.